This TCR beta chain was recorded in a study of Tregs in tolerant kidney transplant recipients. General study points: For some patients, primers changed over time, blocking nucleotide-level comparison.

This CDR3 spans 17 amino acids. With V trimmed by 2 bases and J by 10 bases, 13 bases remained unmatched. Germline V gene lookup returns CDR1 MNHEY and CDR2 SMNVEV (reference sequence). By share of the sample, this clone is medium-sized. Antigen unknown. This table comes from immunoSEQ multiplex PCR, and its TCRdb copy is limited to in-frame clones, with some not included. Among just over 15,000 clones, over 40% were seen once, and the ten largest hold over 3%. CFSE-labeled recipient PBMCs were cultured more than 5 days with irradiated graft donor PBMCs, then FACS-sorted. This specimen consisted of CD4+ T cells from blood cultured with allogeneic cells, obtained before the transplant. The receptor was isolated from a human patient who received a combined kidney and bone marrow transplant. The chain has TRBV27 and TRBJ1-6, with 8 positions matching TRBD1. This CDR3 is CASSLTNRGAYGSPLHF. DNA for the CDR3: TGTGCCAGCAGTTTAACGAACAGGGGGGCGTACGGGTCACCCCTCCACTTT.